This TCR beta chain was sequenced for a study of T cell responses to AZD1222 COVID-19 vaccine. This clone was counted between two and nine times. Its cognate antigen is unknown. Study results and caveats: Baseline testing showed seropositivity in only a handful of AZD1222 recipients.

V gave up 4 bases and J gave up 0 bases, with 7 bases separating them. In germline, CDR1 is SNHLY, CDR2 FYNNEI. The CDR3 has 14 residues. TCRdb's table, derived via immunoSEQ multiplex PCR, lists solely in-frame clones and lacks some. The table shows some 99,000 clones, with around 90% occurring only once. Sequences were derived from peripheral blood, sampled on day 0 of AZD1222 vaccination. The chain employs TRBV2 and TRBJ1-5; D gene ambiguous. The TCR was taken from an adult in good health. The CDR3 DNA is TGTGCCAGCAGTGCCTCCATTAGCAATCAGCCCCAGCATTTT. It encodes CASSASISNQPQHF. The full variable domain, rest sourced from reference TRBV2 and TRBJ1-5, is EPEVTQTPSHQVTQMGQEVILRCVPISNHLYFYWYRQILGQKVEFLVSFYNNEISEKSEIFDDQFSVERPDGSNFTLKIRSTKLEDSAMYFCASSASISNQPQHFGDGTRLSIL.